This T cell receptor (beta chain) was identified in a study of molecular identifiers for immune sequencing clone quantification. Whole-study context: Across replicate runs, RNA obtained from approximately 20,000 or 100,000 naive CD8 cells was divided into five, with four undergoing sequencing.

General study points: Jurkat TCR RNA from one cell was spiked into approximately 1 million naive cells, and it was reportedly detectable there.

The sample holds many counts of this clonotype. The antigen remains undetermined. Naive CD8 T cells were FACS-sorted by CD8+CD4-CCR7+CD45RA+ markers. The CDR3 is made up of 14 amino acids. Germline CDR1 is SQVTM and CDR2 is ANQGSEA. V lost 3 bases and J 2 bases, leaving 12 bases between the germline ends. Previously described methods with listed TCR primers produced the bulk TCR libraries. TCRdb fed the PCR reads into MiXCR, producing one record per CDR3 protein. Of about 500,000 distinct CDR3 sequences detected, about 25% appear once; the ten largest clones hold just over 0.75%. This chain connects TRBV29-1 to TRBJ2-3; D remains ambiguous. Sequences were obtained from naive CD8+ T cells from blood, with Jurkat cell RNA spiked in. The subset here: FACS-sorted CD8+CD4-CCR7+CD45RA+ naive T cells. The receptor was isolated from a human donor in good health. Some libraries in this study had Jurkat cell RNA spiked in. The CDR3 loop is CSVDSLTYTDTQYF. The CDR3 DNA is TGCAGCGTTGACTCGTTGACTTACACAGATACGCAGTATTTT.